This record covers a single TCR beta chain. No cognate antigen has been identified for it. There are no base qualities to consult, and no much larger clone falls within one base. The immunoSEQ Assay, a bias-controlled multiplex PCR, was used to amplify TCRbeta CDR3 regions from genomic DNA. The study's processing was this. Within the assay, amplification of reference gene primers was used to estimate how many nucleated cells each sample contained. To quantify the absolute abundance of each unique TCRbeta CDR3 rearrangement, sequence reads were collapsed and filtered. Productive Simpson clonality was computed per sample as the square root of Simpson's diversity index over productive rearrangements. Entries here come from immuneACCESS through TCRdb and include only in-frame sequences with V and J called. Some clones fail to appear in such tables; in the studies checked, an unresolved V gene covers under half of the shortfall, and the cause of the remainder is unknown. V, J and clone size were drawn from that table, and D and trimming were deduced from the DNA. In this sample the table shows almost 70,000 clones, roughly 73% of which occur a single time. The ten largest account for more than 45% of the sample.

This entry comes from a study of blood T cell repertoires in COVID-19 (TCRdb year 2020). Some background on the complete study: Samples from collaborators originated in the United States, Italy and Spain and spanned both the acute and convalescent phases of COVID-19. The prospective study material was composed of cDNA or gDNA derived from T cells, B-cell-depleted T cells, or PBMCs. Where available, HLA class I and class II types were obtained from metadata supplied by the sample provider rather than from assay-based typing. Samples were obtained from the ongoing ImmuneRACE study (first 160 participants) and from 1,254 subjects provided by 6 global collaborators. A de-identified subject ID, COVID-19 status, age in years and sex were almost always included in the sample metadata. A freely available public database, intended as a resource for researchers studying the immune response to SARS-CoV-2, is where the repertoires were released. Deeply sampled blood TCRbeta repertoires from subjects exposed to, actively infected with, or recovered from COVID-19 were included in the dataset.

Whole blood was collected in K2EDTA tubes by collaborating institutions according to the institutions' own protocols. For TCRbeta analysis, collaborators shipped samples in one of three forms: frozen whole blood, isolated PBMCs, or DNA extracted from either of those sample types. The CDR1 and CDR2 encoded by the germline V gene (reference sequence) are SEHNR and FQNEAQ. The V and J ends are trimmed by 5 bases and 7 bases, leaving 12 bases between them. Measured from the cysteine to the phenylalanine, the CDR3 is 13 residues long. Of the read, only the CDR3 DNA is kept; its 39 bases are in frame from base 1. The paper's findings and limits, for the study overall: How much clinical and demographic metadata was included differed by source and by participant, and the metadata was provided uncurated.

Sequencing used peripheral blood. The receptor's source is a human donor in a cohort sampled during active COVID-19. Rearrangement joined TRBV7-9 to TRBJ2-1, with TRBD2 tentatively as D gene (6 bases match). CDR3 reads: CASSREWRNEQFF. The nucleotide sequence reads TGTGCCAGCAGCCGGGAGTGGCGGAATGAGCAGTTCTTC. With the portions outside the CDR3 filled from the reference TRBV7-9 and TRBJ2-1 genes, the complete variable region becomes DTGVSQNPRHKITKRGQNVTFRCDPISEHNRLYWYRQTLGQGPEFLTYFQNEAQLEKSRLLSDRFSAERPKGSFSTLEIQRTEQGDSAMYLCASSREWRNEQFFGPGTRLTVL.